The next 20 T cell receptor beta chains were all read from a single sample in a study of Graves' ophthalmopathy and Graves' hyperthyroidism. Amplifying from RNA transcripts, the study obtained TCR beta CDR3 regions. The first-round RT-PCR employed HTBI primers together with the Qiagen OneStep RT-PCR kit. A multiplex PCR was then performed as the second round. MiXCR, run by TCRdb on the multiplex PCR reads, gives a single entry per CDR3 protein. The table includes more than 300,000 distinct CDR3 sequences, about 18% detected once. Sequenced material: peripheral blood. These receptors came from an adult woman with stable Graves' hyperthyroidism.

This clonotype was counted at least ten times. This chain joins TRBV4-2 and TRBJ1-2, with D uncertain. The CDR3 contains 15 residues. In germline, CDR1 is LGHNA, CDR2 YNFKEQ. The V and J ends lost 4 bases and 2 bases respectively, with 14 bases between them. DNA of the CDR3: TGTGCCAGCAGCCCAAGATCTGAAGGGAACTATGGCTACACCTTC. It is translated as CASSPRSEGNYGYTF.

Many counts were recorded for this clonotype. The CDR3, as DNA: TGCAGTGCTCCGGCGGGTGGGGCAGACACCATATATTTT. Residues: CSAPAGGADTIYF. The chain carries TRBV20-1 and TRBJ1-3; D possibly corresponds to TRBD1 (5 bases). Between the trimmed V and J ends, which lost 5 bases and 8 bases, there was a span of 16 bases. This CDR3 is built from 13 residues. Germline loops: CDR1 DFQATT, CDR2 SNEGSKA (reference sequence).

Many counts were recorded for this clonotype. CDR3 sequence: CASSLGPGSSEYEQYF. The CDR3 DNA follows: TGTGCCAGCAGTTTAGGACCAGGGAGCTCAGAGTACGAGCAGTACTTC. The chain employs TRBV28 and TRBJ2-7; perhaps D is TRBD1 or TRBD2 (5 bases each). Germline assignment: CDR1 MDHEN and CDR2 SYDVKM. V was clipped by 2 bases and J by 4 bases, with 18 bases between them. The CDR3 totals 16 residues.

The sample holds a few counts of this clonotype. V gene TRBV7-6 combines with J gene TRBJ2-7, with 8 bases fitting TRBD2. There are 15 residues in the CDR3. V dropped 5 bases and J dropped 3; count of bases not matched to a gene: 9. Germline CDR1 reads SGHVS; CDR2 reads FNYEAQ. The CDR3 sequence: CASSPHEGTSYEQYF. CDR3 DNA sequence: TGTGCCAGCAGCCCCCATGAGGGGACTAGCTACGAGCAGTACTTC. The whole variable domain, filled in from reference TRBV7-6 and TRBJ2-7, reads GAGVSQSPRYKVTKRGQDVALRCDPISGHVSLYWYRQALGQGPEFLTYFNYEAQQDKSGLPNDRFSAERPEGSISTLTIQRTEQRDSAMYRCASSPHEGTSYEQYFGPGTRLTVT.

This clonotype has ten or more counts. The rearrangement joins TRBV18 to TRBJ2-7; TRBD1 matches at 8 bases. Germline trimming cut 4 bases from V and 7 bases from J; bases unmatched to any gene: 9. The CDR3 totals 14 residues. CDR1 is KGHSH and CDR2 is LQKENI in the germline V gene. The CDR3 spells CASSRGQGPGEQYF. DNA of the CDR3: TGTGCCAGCTCACGCGGACAGGGACCTGGGGAGCAGTACTTC.

This clonotype has more than one count but fewer than ten. V is TRBV7-6 and J is TRBJ1-1; D perhaps matches TRBD1 (5 bases). The CDR3 loop spans 14 amino acids. Per germline, CDR1 SGHVS and CDR2 FNYEAQ. Trimming removed 7 bases at V and 4 bases at J, with 16 bases between. The chain's CDR3 is CASTAGRLATEAFF. DNA of the CDR3: TGTGCCAGCACCGCGGGACGTCTCGCCACTGAAGCTTTCTTT.

The chain joins TRBV10-3 to TRBJ2-2, with D perhaps being TRBD1 or TRBD2 (6 bases each). Germline loops: CDR1 ENHRY, CDR2 SYGVKD. Trimming took 0 bases from V and 0 from J, leaving 17 bases between them. The CDR3 has 19 residues. CDR3 sequence (DNA): TGTGCCATCAGTGAGTCTCCGGGGGCCTGGAGGTCGAACACCGGGGAGCTGTTTTTT. It specifies CAISESPGAWRSNTGELFF.

This clonotype showed up many times. The chain uses TRBV12-3 or TRBV12-4 and TRBJ2-5; 8 bases agree with TRBD1. J was trimmed by 7 bases and V by 3 bases; bases with no gene match: 4. There are 13 residues in the CDR3. The CDR3 loop reads CASSLTGEGTQYF. CDR3 nucleotide sequence: TGTGCCAGCAGTTTGACAGGGGAAGGGACCCAGTACTTC.

The sample holds many counts of this clonotype. The V gene is TRBV5-1, the J gene TRBJ1-1, with D tentatively TRBD1 (6 bases). The CDR3 extends over 15 amino acids. Germline CDR1 reads SGHRS; CDR2 reads YFSETQ. Trimming removed 0 bases at V and 4 bases at J, with 13 bases between. CDR3 in DNA: TGCGCCAGCAGCTTGGGTGGGGGGGCGAGCACTGAAGCTTTCTTT. Amino acids: CASSLGGGASTEAFF.

Many counts were recorded for this clonotype. The chain combines TRBV19 with TRBJ2-2; the match to TRBD2 covers 12 bases. The V and J ends lost 3 bases and 7 bases, in that order; junction bases with no gene match: 6. This CDR3 spans 16 amino acids. Germline lookup yields CDR1 LNHDA and CDR2 SQIVND (reference sequence). For the CDR3, the DNA is TGTGCCAGTAGTATTCTAGCGGGAGGGATTGGCGGGGAGCTGTTTTTT. This gives the protein CASSILAGGIGGELFF. Based on the CDR3 plus reference TRBV19 and TRBJ2-2, the full variable domain is DGGITQSPKYLFRKEGQNVTLSCEQNLNHDAMYWYRQDPGQGLRLIYYSQIVNDFQKGDIAEGYSVSREKKESFPLTVTSAQKNPTAFYLCASSILAGGIGGELFFGEGSRLTVL.

Of note for this clonotype: This may be a read error: a much more frequent sequence differs by one nucleotide. The rearrangement uses TRBV28 and TRBJ2-7; D gene uncertain. Per the germline V gene, CDR1 is MDHEN and CDR2 is SYDVKM. The CDR3 length is 17 residues. The CDR3 reads CASSGWNWGSQTYEQHF. The CDR3 bases are TGTGCCAGCAGTGGCTGGAATTGGGGTTCGCAAACCTACGAGCAGCACTTC.

The chain employs TRBV20-1 and TRBJ1-5; D unresolved. Germline V CDR1 and CDR2: DFQATT, SNEGSKA (reference sequence). Trimming removed 6 bases at V and 1 base at J, with 7 bases between. The CDR3 is 12 amino acids. CDR3 residues: CSAETSNQPQHF. The CDR3 nucleotides read TGCAGTGCCGAGACCAGCAATCAGCCCCAGCATTTT.

There are many counts of this clonotype. The J gene is TRBJ1-5, the V gene TRBV12-3 or TRBV12-4; the match to TRBD1 covers 9 bases. With 5 bases clipped from V and 7 bases from J, the junction kept 6 bases outside the gene matches. The CDR3 contains 14 residues. CDR3 protein: CASSLQGAGQPQHF. CDR3 coding DNA: TGTGCCAGCAGTCTACAGGGGGCGGGACAGCCCCAGCATTTT.

This clonotype was detected many times. V usage is TRBV15 and J usage is TRBJ2-5, with TRBD2 identical over 7 bases. The CDR3 spans 15 residues. Trimming removed 2 bases from V and 4 bases from J; junction bases left unmatched: 7. Germline lookup yields CDR1 LNHNV and CDR2 YYDKDF (reference sequence). The CDR3 protein is CATSRTRTSRETQYF. The CDR3 region has the DNA TGTGCCACCAGCAGAACCCGGACTAGTCGAGAGACCCAGTACTTC.

This clonotype was recorded many times. The chain carries TRBV7-2 and TRBJ1-5; tentatively, D is TRBD1 (6 bases). There are 15 residues in the CDR3. The germline V and J ends were trimmed by 4 bases and 2 bases, with 12 bases remaining between them. The germline V gene encodes CDR1 SGHTA and CDR2 FQGNSA. The CDR3: CASSYTGRGNQPQHF. The CDR3 coding sequence is TGTGCCAGCAGCTATACAGGGCGAGGCAATCAGCCCCAGCATTTT.

This chain connects TRBV4-2 to TRBJ2-2, with D uncertain. The CDR3 covers 14 residues. The germline V gene encodes CDR1 LGHNA and CDR2 YNFKEQ. Deletions cut 0 bases from V and 5 bases from J, with 7 bases between. CDR3 DNA: TGTGCCAGCAGCCAAGACAAGCTAACCGGGGAGCTGTTTTTT. It codes for CASSQDKLTGELFF.

The chain carries TRBV7-6 and TRBJ2-7, with no clear D. Germline V gene lookup returns CDR1 SGHVS and CDR2 FNYEAQ. Trimming took off 1 base at V and 2 bases at J, with 15 bases between the two ends. The CDR3 sequence is 16 residues long. In nucleotides, the CDR3 is TGTGCCAGCAGCTTAGGAACCGGGCTCGCCCCCTACGAGCAGTACTTC. This gives the protein CASSLGTGLAPYEQYF.

The chain carries TRBV20-1 and TRBJ1-2, with 9 positions matching TRBD1. The length of the CDR3 is 14 residues. From germline, CDR1 is DFQATT and CDR2 SNEGSKA (reference sequence). Trimming cost V 6 bases and J 6 bases; bases outside gene matches: 11. The CDR3 DNA follows: TGCAGTGCCAACACACCGGGACAGGGCAATGGCTACACCTTC. It is translated as CSANTPGQGNGYTF.

J is TRBJ1-2 and V is TRBV20-1; 8 bases fit TRBD1. Trimming removed 0 bases from V and 4 bases from J; junction bases left unmatched: 4. Germline-derived CDR1 and CDR2 are DFQATT and SNEGSKA (reference sequence). The length of the CDR3 is 14 residues. The chain's CDR3 is CSAREGTGSYGYTF. The CDR3 nucleotides read TGCAGTGCTAGAGAGGGGACAGGCTCCTATGGCTACACCTTC.

This clonotype was picked up many times. V is TRBV24-1 and J is TRBJ2-2, with 7 bases identical to TRBD1. V gave up 4 bases and J gave up 4 bases; unmatched junction bases: 5. CDR3 size: 15 residues. CDR1 KGHDR and CDR2 SFDVKD come from the germline V gene. The CDR3 coding sequence is TGTGCCACCAGTGACTCTGGGACAGCCACCGGGGAGCTGTTTTTT. It encodes CATSDSGTATGELFF.